Listed below are T cell receptor beta chains from one sample, sequenced in a study of OX40 agonist ivuxolimab in advanced cancers. This table comes from immunoSEQ multiplex PCR, and its TCRdb copy is limited to in-frame clones, with some not included. Of just over 90,000 clones in the sample, approximately 94% are singletons; the top ten hold about 2.4%. The sequences come from CD4+ or CD8+ T cells sorted from blood, collected in a trial of the OX40 agonist ivuxolimab. All receptors come from an adult with an advanced solid tumor such as melanoma, head and neck, liver or kidney cancer. Both conserved end residues are part of each CDR3. D genes are given only for firm matches. A clone size is listed for some rows: how often the clone was seen (once, few, many), or a class if it is expanded.

CDR3nt: TGTGCCAGCAGTATCCCGGGACAGGGAAACACTGAAGCTTTCTTT; CDR3aa: CASSIPGQGNTEAFF; d_gene: TRBD1; abundance: -; j_gene: TRBJ1-1; v_gene: TRBV27
CDR3nt: TGTGCCAGCGGGTACGAGCAGTACTTC; CDR3aa: CASGYEQYF; d_gene: -; abundance: few; j_gene: TRBJ2-7; v_gene: TRBV2
CDR3nt: TGTGCCAGCAGTTACGGGACAGGGGGCTCTGGAAACACCATATATTTT; CDR3aa: CASSYGTGGSGNTIYF; d_gene: TRBD1; abundance: -; j_gene: TRBJ1-3; v_gene: TRBV6-5
CDR3nt: TGTGCCAGTCAAAGCCCACCCGGCCCGCAGGGTAGCAATGAGCAGTTCTTC; CDR3aa: CASQSPPGPQGSNEQFF; d_gene: -; abundance: -; j_gene: TRBJ2-1; v_gene: TRBV19
CDR3nt: TGTGCCAGCAGTTTGGGACAGGGCGGTGAAAAACTGTTTTTT; CDR3aa: CASSLGQGGEKLFF; d_gene: TRBD1; abundance: -; j_gene: TRBJ1-4; v_gene: TRBV6-1
CDR3nt: TGTGCCAGCAGCCCGGAGGGGGGGCCTAATGAAAAACTGTTTTTT; CDR3aa: CASSPEGGPNEKLFF; d_gene: -; abundance: -; j_gene: TRBJ1-4; v_gene: TRBV5-6
CDR3nt: TGTGCCAGCAGCTTATTCACCAGGCATAGCGGGAGGGGCTCCTACGAGCAGTACTTC; CDR3aa: CASSLFTRHSGRGSYEQYF; d_gene: TRBD2; abundance: once; j_gene: TRBJ2-7; v_gene: TRBV7-2
CDR3nt: TGTGCCAGCAGTTACGGGGACGGGAGCGAGCAGTACTTC; CDR3aa: CASSYGDGSEQYF; d_gene: -; abundance: -; j_gene: TRBJ2-7; v_gene: TRBV6-5
CDR3nt: TGTGCCAGCAGCTTAGCGGCGGGGAGGGCCAGCGCTGAAGCTTTCTTT; CDR3aa: CASSLAAGRASAEAFF; d_gene: -; abundance: -; j_gene: TRBJ1-1; v_gene: TRBV7-9
CDR3nt: TGTGCCAGCAACGTGGGGGGGGCAAGCACAGATACGCAGTATTTT; CDR3aa: CASNVGGASTDTQYF; d_gene: -; abundance: -; j_gene: TRBJ2-3; v_gene: TRBV6-1
CDR3nt: TGTGCCAGCAGCGACTATTTACAGGGGTTAGAGCAGTACTTC; CDR3aa: CASSDYLQGLEQYF; d_gene: TRBD1; abundance: -; j_gene: TRBJ2-7; v_gene: TRBV5-6
CDR3nt: TGTGCCAGGGACATCTTCAAGCAGTACTTC; CDR3aa: CARDIFKQYF; d_gene: -; abundance: -; j_gene: TRBJ2-7; v_gene: TRBV6-1
CDR3nt: TGTGCCAGCAGTTATGGGAGTGAGCAGTTCTTC; CDR3aa: CASSYGSEQFF; d_gene: -; abundance: -; j_gene: TRBJ2-1; v_gene: TRBV6-5
CDR3nt: TGTGCGGCAGGGGAAGTCTACGAGCAGTACTTC; CDR3aa: CAAGEVYEQYF; d_gene: -; abundance: -; j_gene: TRBJ2-7; v_gene: TRBV28
CDR3nt: TGTGCCAGCAGTTTATCCTGGCAGGGGGCCACTGAAGCTTTCTTT; CDR3aa: CASSLSWQGATEAFF; d_gene: TRBD1; abundance: -; j_gene: TRBJ1-1; v_gene: TRBV27
CDR3nt: TGTGCCAGCAGCTACGCTATAGTGGATGAGCAGTTCTTC; CDR3aa: CASSYAIVDEQFF; d_gene: -; abundance: -; j_gene: TRBJ2-1; v_gene: TRBV5-5
CDR3nt: TGTGCCAGCAGTGAAAGGAGGAGACTAGCGTCCCCGGGGGAGCAGTTCTTC; CDR3aa: CASSERRRLASPGEQFF; d_gene: TRBD2; abundance: -; j_gene: TRBJ2-1; v_gene: TRBV6-1
CDR3nt: TGTGCCAGCAGTCTGAACGCAGGGGACAATGAGCAGTTCTTC; CDR3aa: CASSLNAGDNEQFF; d_gene: -; abundance: -; j_gene: TRBJ2-1; v_gene: TRBV6-5
CDR3nt: TGTGCCAGCAGCCGGACTAGCGGGGGTGGGGAGACCCAGTACTTC; CDR3aa: CASSRTSGGGETQYF; d_gene: TRBD2; abundance: -; j_gene: TRBJ2-5; v_gene: TRBV7-2
CDR3nt: TGTGCTAGTGGTTTTTACTCTGAAGCTTTCTTT; CDR3aa: CASGFYSEAFF; d_gene: -; abundance: once; j_gene: TRBJ1-1; v_gene: TRBV12-5
CDR3nt: TGTGCCAGCAGCTTGGAAAGGTTAAGCAGCTATGGCTACACCTTC; CDR3aa: CASSLERLSSYGYTF; d_gene: -; abundance: -; j_gene: TRBJ1-2; v_gene: TRBV5-4
CDR3nt: TGTGCCAGCAGTGAATCCGGATTGGGGGTAGAAGAGACCCAGTACTTC; CDR3aa: CASSESGLGVEETQYF; d_gene: -; abundance: -; j_gene: TRBJ2-5; v_gene: TRBV2
CDR3nt: TGCGCCAGCAGCCAAGGGAGCTCCTACGAGCAGTACTTC; CDR3aa: CASSQGSSYEQYF; d_gene: -; abundance: -; j_gene: TRBJ2-7; v_gene: TRBV4-1
CDR3nt: TGCAGCGTTGAAGACACAGGGAACTCCTACAATGAGCAGTTCTTC; CDR3aa: CSVEDTGNSYNEQFF; d_gene: -; abundance: -; j_gene: TRBJ2-1; v_gene: TRBV29-1
CDR3nt: TGTGCCAGCAGCTTAGGAGACAATCAGCCCCAGCATTTT; CDR3aa: CASSLGDNQPQHF; d_gene: -; abundance: -; j_gene: TRBJ1-5; v_gene: TRBV5-6
CDR3nt: TGTGCCAGCAGCGTAGACCTCGGGGTCACTGAAGCTTTCTTT; CDR3aa: CASSVDLGVTEAFF; d_gene: -; abundance: -; j_gene: TRBJ1-1; v_gene: TRBV9
CDR3nt: TGCGCCAGCAGCTTGGAAGGGACTGACTACGAGCAGTACTTC; CDR3aa: CASSLEGTDYEQYF; d_gene: -; abundance: -; j_gene: TRBJ2-7; v_gene: TRBV5-1
CDR3nt: TGTGCCATTCCTTGGGGGGATGAGCAGTTCTTC; CDR3aa: CAIPWGDEQFF; d_gene: -; abundance: -; j_gene: TRBJ2-1; v_gene: TRBV6-1
CDR3nt: TGTGCCAGCGGACTACATCGGGACCTAGCGGGCTACGAGCAGTACTTC; CDR3aa: CASGLHRDLAGYEQYF; d_gene: TRBD2; abundance: -; j_gene: TRBJ2-7; v_gene: TRBV2
CDR3nt: TGCGCCAGCAGCCAAGCTAGCGGGGGAACCTACGAGCAGTACTTC; CDR3aa: CASSQASGGTYEQYF; d_gene: TRBD2; abundance: -; j_gene: TRBJ2-7; v_gene: TRBV4-3
CDR3nt: TGTGCCAGCAGTTTAAGAAGGGGCGTTATTCAAACGGAGACCCAGTACTTC; CDR3aa: CASSLRRGVIQTETQYF; d_gene: -; abundance: -; j_gene: TRBJ2-5; v_gene: TRBV27
CDR3nt: TGTGCCAGCAGCGCTAATACGCAGTATTTT; CDR3aa: CASSANTQYF; d_gene: -; abundance: -; j_gene: TRBJ2-3; v_gene: TRBV2
CDR3nt: TGTGCCAGCAGTGATAGCGGGAGCGGCACAGATACGCAGTATTTT; CDR3aa: CASSDSGSGTDTQYF; d_gene: TRBD2; abundance: -; j_gene: TRBJ2-3; v_gene: TRBV2
CDR3nt: TGTGCCAGTAGTATTCTGGGGGGGGCCTCTCTGGCTGAAGCTTTCTTT; CDR3aa: CASSILGGASLAEAFF; d_gene: -; abundance: -; j_gene: TRBJ1-1; v_gene: TRBV19
CDR3nt: TGTGCCTGGAGTGACCCAACTCGGACAGGGGGAAGAGAGACCCAGTACTTC; CDR3aa: CAWSDPTRTGGRETQYF; d_gene: TRBD1; abundance: -; j_gene: TRBJ2-5; v_gene: TRBV30
CDR3nt: TGTGCCAGCAGCTCGACAGGGGGCTCCTACAATGAGCAGTTCTTC; CDR3aa: CASSSTGGSYNEQFF; d_gene: TRBD1; abundance: -; j_gene: TRBJ2-1; v_gene: TRBV7-3
CDR3nt: TGTGCCAGCAGTTACTCCCCACAGGGACCCTACGAGCAGTACTTC; CDR3aa: CASSYSPQGPYEQYF; d_gene: -; abundance: -; j_gene: TRBJ2-7; v_gene: TRBV6-5
CDR3nt: TGTGCCAGCAGCCCAACCCTCTTGATCTCTGGGGCCAACGTCCTGACTTTC; CDR3aa: CASSPTLLISGANVLTF; d_gene: -; abundance: -; j_gene: TRBJ2-6; v_gene: TRBV9
CDR3nt: TGTGCCAGCAGCTTGGCTAGTAGCAATGAGCAGTTCTTC; CDR3aa: CASSLASSNEQFF; d_gene: -; abundance: -; j_gene: TRBJ2-1; v_gene: TRBV5-4
CDR3nt: TGTGCCAGCAGTTTTATGGGACAGGGGGCATCACCCCTCCACTTT; CDR3aa: CASSFMGQGASPLHF; d_gene: TRBD1; abundance: -; j_gene: TRBJ1-6; v_gene: TRBV28
CDR3nt: TGTGCCAGCAGCTTGGTGGCGGATTCCTACAATGAGCAGTTCTTC; CDR3aa: CASSLVADSYNEQFF; d_gene: -; abundance: -; j_gene: TRBJ2-1; v_gene: TRBV5-4
CDR3nt: TGTGCCAGCAGTGACGGGTGGACGCAGTATTTT; CDR3aa: CASSDGWTQYF; d_gene: -; abundance: -; j_gene: TRBJ2-3; v_gene: TRBV27
CDR3nt: TGTGCCAGCAGCCCTACAGGTACCACAGATACGCAGTATTTT; CDR3aa: CASSPTGTTDTQYF; d_gene: -; abundance: -; j_gene: TRBJ2-3; v_gene: TRBV7-3
CDR3nt: TGTGCCAGCAGTGTGGCCAATGAGCAGTTCTTC; CDR3aa: CASSVANEQFF; d_gene: -; abundance: -; j_gene: TRBJ2-1; v_gene: TRBV6-1
CDR3nt: TGCGCCAGCAGCCAAGCACAGGGGGCAGGAGAGACCCAGTACTTC; CDR3aa: CASSQAQGAGETQYF; d_gene: TRBD1; abundance: -; j_gene: TRBJ2-5; v_gene: TRBV4-1
CDR3nt: TGTGCCAGCAGCTTAGATGTCACAGCGGCTTTCTTT; CDR3aa: CASSLDVTAAFF; d_gene: -; abundance: -; j_gene: TRBJ1-1; v_gene: TRBV11-2
CDR3nt: TGTGCCAGCAGCGTAGATTCCGGAGGGAGGGGGGAGACCCAGTACTTC; CDR3aa: CASSVDSGGRGETQYF; d_gene: -; abundance: -; j_gene: TRBJ2-5; v_gene: TRBV9
CDR3nt: TGTGCCAGCAGTTCTAGCGGGAGCGATGAGCAGTTCTTC; CDR3aa: CASSSSGSDEQFF; d_gene: TRBD2; abundance: -; j_gene: TRBJ2-1; v_gene: TRBV9
CDR3nt: TGTGCCAGCAGCTTAGGACAGGAGTCCTACGAGCAGTACTTC; CDR3aa: CASSLGQESYEQYF; d_gene: TRBD1; abundance: -; j_gene: TRBJ2-7; v_gene: TRBV5-4
CDR3nt: TGTGCCAGCATTCGGGGCATGCGGACCCAGGTCCGATCAGCGGGGGGCTACAATGAGCAGTTCTTC; CDR3aa: CASIRGMRTQVRSAGGYNEQFF; d_gene: -; abundance: once; j_gene: TRBJ2-1; v_gene: TRBV21-1
CDR3nt: TGTGCCAGCAGCTTAAGTGGCGTTTCTCCTACAAACACCATATATTTT; CDR3aa: CASSLSGVSPTNTIYF; d_gene: -; abundance: -; j_gene: TRBJ1-3; v_gene: TRBV7-6
CDR3nt: TGTGCCAGCAGGCCTACCGGGAGCCCTTACTACGAGCAGTACTTC; CDR3aa: CASRPTGSPYYEQYF; d_gene: -; abundance: -; j_gene: TRBJ2-7; v_gene: TRBV4-2